These T cell receptor beta chains were read from a single sample in a study of T cell responses to AZD1222 COVID-19 vaccine. Some clones are missing from TCRdb's copy, which holds only in-frame ones; the method was immunoSEQ multiplex PCR. The sample lists roughly 150,000 clones, around 91% occurring once. Sequencing used peripheral blood, obtained on day 0 of AZD1222 vaccination. All receptors derive from an adult in good health. The conserved cysteine and the conserved F or W are not part of the CDR3 here. Size tells how often a clone was seen (once, few, many) or the class of an expanded clone, and some rows leave it out.

CDR3 protein	clone size	J gene	V gene
ASSDGGIYDTQY	NA	TRBJ2-3	TRBV7-3
ASSLQGRLQYEQY	NA	TRBJ2-7	TRBV28
ASSLQAGNEQF	NA	TRBJ2-1	TRBV7-9
ASSYLLGAAEQF	NA	TRBJ2-1	TRBV5-4
ASSFGLAGSLGDTQY	few	TRBJ2-3	TRBV5-6
ASSGLSDAPRDTQY	NA	TRBJ2-3	TRBV9
ASSPNSLPGPYGYT	once	TRBJ1-2	TRBV27
ASNPGHLNTEAF	NA	TRBJ1-1	TRBV28
ASSPTDRGNEQF	few	TRBJ2-1	TRBV7-9
ASSVPLTQGAGGTEAF	NA	TRBJ1-1	TRBV2
ASGRTGYYGYT	NA	TRBJ1-2	TRBV6-5
ASSLFTNEKLF	once	TRBJ1-4	TRBV28
ASSVIQGVVGYT	NA	TRBJ1-2	TRBV7-9
ASSLDRQLGYT	NA	TRBJ1-2	TRBV13
ASSTGRLRGTEAF	NA	TRBJ1-1	TRBV19
ASSLSPTGELF	NA	TRBJ2-2	TRBV7-3
ATSDRTGEYNEQF	NA	TRBJ2-1	TRBV24-1
ASSEEAGGAYEQY	few	TRBJ2-7	TRBV6-1
ASSKRAGGEQF	once	TRBJ2-1	TRBV21-1
ASSQDRGNTEAF	NA	TRBJ1-1	TRBV4-3
ASGTLNTGELF	NA	TRBJ2-2	TRBV6-5
ASSVIIADTQY	once	TRBJ2-3	TRBV2
ASSQVDLYDRDRGPVNSYNEQF	NA	TRBJ2-1	TRBV4-2
ASSLRQGGQPQH	NA	TRBJ1-5	TRBV28
ASSLHGASGDEQY	NA	TRBJ2-7	TRBV28
ASRHQGARTEAF	NA	TRBJ1-1	TRBV6-5
ASSQDQGRGVPLH	NA	TRBJ1-6	TRBV3-1/TRBV3-2
ASSLDLNEQF	NA	TRBJ2-1	TRBV3-1/TRBV3-2
ASSLDGTSGGLGDEQF	NA	TRBJ2-1	TRBV11-2
ASSLGLAGVSYEQY	NA	TRBJ2-7	TRBV7-2
ASSPDGLAPGEQY	NA	TRBJ2-7	TRBV4-3
ASSQGFGLREQY	few	TRBJ2-7	TRBV4-1
ASSVSAVRETQY	once	TRBJ2-5	TRBV28
ASSFPGRLSYEQY	NA	TRBJ2-7	TRBV28
ASSYAGANVLT	NA	TRBJ2-6	TRBV6-2/TRBV6-3
ASSSYQSTDTQY	NA	TRBJ2-3	TRBV9
ASSSGLAGVTYNEQF	NA	TRBJ2-1	TRBV27
ASSTGGGRPGNEQF	NA	TRBJ2-1	TRBV25-1
ASSLPNRGRETQY	NA	TRBJ2-5	TRBV3-1/TRBV3-2
ASTQQGATNEKLF	NA	TRBJ1-4	TRBV7-2
ASSPSGVGTNEQY	NA	TRBJ2-7	TRBV7-3
ASSWAGGEQY	NA	TRBJ2-7	TRBV27
ASSESGNYGYT	NA	TRBJ1-2	TRBV25-1
ASSFLGLAGDSTGELF	NA	TRBJ2-2	TRBV19
ASSITESNNEQF	NA	TRBJ2-1	TRBV19
ASSQIGGPGGNYGYT	NA	TRBJ1-2	TRBV4-2
ATSRGAGANEQF	once	TRBJ2-1	TRBV15
ASSYFTGRNGYT	NA	TRBJ1-2	TRBV6-2/TRBV6-3
AISERPGQSNGYT	few	TRBJ1-2	TRBV10-3
ASSLDLAYLH	NA	TRBJ2-7	TRBV7-8
ASSPGAQGNEQF	NA	TRBJ2-1	TRBV27
ASRDIINEKLF	NA	TRBJ1-4	TRBV27
ASSIASGQPQH	NA	TRBJ1-5	TRBV19
ASSQDRAVRNEQF	NA	TRBJ2-1	TRBV3-1/TRBV3-2